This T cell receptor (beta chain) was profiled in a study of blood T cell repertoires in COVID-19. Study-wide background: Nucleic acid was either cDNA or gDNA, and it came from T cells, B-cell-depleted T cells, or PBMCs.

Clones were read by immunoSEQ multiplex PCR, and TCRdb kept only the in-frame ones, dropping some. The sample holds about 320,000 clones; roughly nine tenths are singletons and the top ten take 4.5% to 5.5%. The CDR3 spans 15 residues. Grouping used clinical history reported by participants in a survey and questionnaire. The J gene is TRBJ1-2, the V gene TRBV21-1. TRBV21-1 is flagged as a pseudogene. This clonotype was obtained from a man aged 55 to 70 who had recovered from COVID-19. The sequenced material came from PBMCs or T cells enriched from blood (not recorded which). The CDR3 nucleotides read TGTGCCAGCAGCCCTCAGGGAGGGATGGACTATGGCTACACCTTC. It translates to CASSPQGGMDYGYTF.